Presented here are 9 T cell receptor beta chains from one specimen sequenced in a study of immune evolution from preneoplasia to lung adenocarcinoma. Produced via immunoSEQ multiplex PCR; TCRdb's table is partial and in-frame only. The table lists about 2,000 clones, about 81% of them singletons, with about 9.2% in the top ten. The sample taken for sequencing was FFPE minimally invasive lung adenocarcinoma tissue. These receptors were taken from a person aged 60-79 years with lung adenocarcinoma.

This clone occurred a few times. This chain links TRBV27 with TRBJ1-5; D possibly corresponds to TRBD1 (5 bases). This CDR3 is built from 14 residues. The V and J ends lost 3 bases and 7 bases respectively, with 13 bases between them. Germline V CDR1 and CDR2: MNHEY, SMNVEV (reference sequence). Here the CDR3 reads CASSFAGGDQPQHF. The CDR3, as DNA: TGTGCCAGCAGTTTCGCCGGGGGTGACCAGCCCCAGCATTTT.

Here the CDR3 DNA reads TGTGCCAGCAGAGCGGACAGGTTCTACGAGCAGTACTTC. It is translated as CASRADRFYEQYF. The gene calls are TRBV2 and TRBJ2-7; 7 bases are shared with TRBD1. The CDR3 has 13 amino acids. The germline CDR1 and CDR2 sequences are SNHLY and FYNNEI. Trimming removed 6 bases from V and 3 bases from J; junction bases left unmatched: 5.

This rearrangement joins TRBV29-1 to TRBJ2-5, with 8 bases fitting TRBD2. The CDR3 runs to 16 residues. Germline values: CDR1 SQVTM, CDR2 ANQGSEA. J was trimmed by 1 base and V by 1 base; bases with no gene match: 8. Here the CDR3 DNA reads TGCAGCGTTGAAGGGCCCCCGGGGGGGGGCCAAGAGACCCAGTACTTC. This translates into CSVEGPPGGGQETQYF.

This chain connects TRBV5-5 to TRBJ2-2; TRBD1 might be the D (6 bases). Looked up from germline, CDR1 is SGHKS and CDR2 is YYEKEE (reference sequence). The CDR3 loop spans 15 amino acids. V was cut by 4 bases and J by 4 bases, with 14 bases left in between. In DNA form, the CDR3 reads TGTGCCAGCAGCCTCTCACCACAGGGCACCGGGGAGCTGTTTTTT. This translates into CASSLSPQGTGELFF.

The chain has TRBV5-1 and TRBJ1-1; D unresolved. The germline V gene has CDR1 SGHRS and CDR2 YFSETQ. CDR3 length: 13 amino acids. V was pared by 3 bases and J by 5 bases, with 11 bases between. CDR3 protein: CASSSSTRTEAFF. CDR3 coding DNA: TGCGCCAGCAGCTCCTCAACGAGGACTGAAGCTTTCTTT.

The V and J genes are TRBV5-1 and TRBJ2-5, with unresolved D. V lost 3 bases and J 4 bases, leaving 4 bases between the germline ends. Germline CDR1 SGHRS, CDR2 YFSETQ. The CDR3 sequence is 11 residues long. As DNA, the CDR3 is TGCGCCAGCAGCTCCCTAGAGACCCAGTACTTC. Its translation: CASSSLETQYF.

The V and J genes are TRBV5-1 and TRBJ2-5; 10 bases align to TRBD2. This CDR3 has 15 residues. In germline, CDR1 is SGHRS, CDR2 YFSETQ. V shed 5 bases and J 6 bases; nucleotides not matched to a gene: 10. The CDR3 is CASSSGTSALQTQYF. In DNA, the CDR3 is TGCGCCAGCAGTTCCGGGACTAGCGCGTTGCAGACCCAGTACTTC.

This clone was recorded a few times. V and J are TRBV30 and TRBJ2-1, with a tentative D call TRBD2 (5 bases). Germline-derived CDR1 and CDR2 are GTSNPN and SVGIG (reference sequence). V lost 2 bases, J lost 0 bases, and 11 bases lay in between. The CDR3 is 15 residues long. The CDR3 DNA sequence: TGTGCCTGGAGTCTCGGGGATAGCTCCTACAATGAGCAGTTCTTC. It yields the protein CAWSLGDSSYNEQFF.

V and J are TRBV30 and TRBJ1-4; D unresolved. The CDR3 covers 13 residues. Germline CDR1 GTSNPN, CDR2 SVGIG (reference sequence). Trimming pared 4 bases from V and 5 bases from J, leaving 11 bases between. CDR3 coding DNA: TGTGCCTGGAACGGACTGAAAAATGAAAAACTGTTTTTT. It codes for CAWNGLKNEKLFF.